The next 9 T cell receptor beta chains were all read from a single sample in a study of T cell changes during pregnancy in multiple sclerosis. The repertoire was sequenced with immunoSEQ multiplex PCR; TCRdb's copy has only in-frame clones and lacks some. The data show some 73,000 clones, roughly 92% seen once. This specimen consisted of peripheral blood, obtained in the third trimester of pregnancy. The receptors here all came from a female donor in good health, enrolled as a control in a pregnancy study.

This clone has only one observation. The gene calls are TRBV5-1 and TRBJ1-2, with 9 bases lining up with TRBD1. The V and J ends lost 0 bases and 7 bases, in that order; junction bases with no gene match: 4. Germline V lookup: CDR1 SGHRS, CDR2 YFSETQ. CDR3 length: 14 residues. CDR3 region: CASSLEGQGIGYTF. CDR3 nucleotide sequence: TGCGCCAGCAGCTTGGAGGGACAGGGAATTGGCTACACCTTC.

This chain uses TRBV28 with TRBJ1-2; D might be TRBD1 (6 bases). With 4 bases removed from V and 5 bases from J, the gap between germline ends came to 8 bases. The CDR3 has 12 amino acids. Per the germline V gene, CDR1 is MDHEN and CDR2 is SYDVKM. The CDR3 reads CASSSGQYGYTF. Written as DNA, the CDR3 is TGTGCCAGCAGTTCAGGACAGTATGGCTACACCTTC.

The chain recombines TRBV28 with TRBJ1-1; D gene ambiguous. The V and J ends lost 1 base and 1 base respectively, with 4 bases between them. The CDR3 totals 13 residues. Germline loops: CDR1 MDHEN, CDR2 SYDVKM. CDR3 loop: CASSLSSNTEAFF. The CDR3 bases are TGTGCCAGCAGTTTATCCTCGAACACTGAAGCTTTCTTT.

The chain's CDR3 is CASSADDRQYGSPLHF. Here the CDR3 DNA reads TGTGCCAGCAGTGCCGACGACAGGCAGTACGGTTCACCCCTCCACTTT. This chain links TRBV2 with TRBJ1-6, with TRBD1 as a possible D gene (6 bases). The CDR3 has 16 residues. Germline assignment: CDR1 SNHLY and CDR2 FYNNEI. Trimming left V 4 bases short and J 9 bases short, with 19 bases between.

The chain links TRBV6-1 to TRBJ2-1; D is perhaps TRBD1 (6 bases). The CDR3 runs 13 residues. Germline CDR1 MNHNS, CDR2 SASEGT. V was trimmed by 4 bases and J by 9 bases, leaving 13 bases between them. This CDR3 reads CASSVPQGTEQFF. The CDR3 nucleotides read TGTGCCAGCAGTGTCCCCCAGGGGACTGAGCAGTTCTTC.

This rearrangement joins TRBV28 to TRBJ2-2; the match to TRBD2 covers 7 bases. V lost 5 bases to trimming and J lost 4 bases; unmatched junction nucleotides: 7. CDR1 and CDR2 (germline): MDHEN, SYDVKM. This CDR3 is 15 amino acids long. Written as DNA, the CDR3 is TGTGCCAGCAGTCGCGGGGGAGGTGGCACCGGGGAGCTGTTTTTT. Amino acids: CASSRGGGGTGELFF. Full variable domain (remainder filled in from reference TRBV28 and TRBJ2-2): DVKVTQSSRYLVKRTGEKVFLECVQDMDHENMFWYRQDPGLGLRLIYFSYDVKMKEKGDIPEGYSVSREKKERFSLILESASTNQTSMYLCASSRGGGGTGELFFGEGSRLTVL.

In this sample, this clone turned up a few times. The chain couples TRBV7-2 to TRBJ1-1; D is uncertain. Trimming took off 1 base at V and 2 bases at J, with 5 bases between the two ends. Germline lookup yields CDR1 SGHTA and CDR2 FQGNSA. CDR3 length: 13 residues. DNA for the CDR3: TGTGCCAGCAGCTTAGATCAAAACACTGAAGCTTTCTTT. It is translated as CASSLDQNTEAFF.

The chain carries TRBV10-1 and TRBJ2-7, with no clear D. The CDR3 runs 13 residues. Trimming shortened V by 3 bases and J by 6 bases, and 12 bases separated the two germline ends. Germline V gene data show CDR1 as WNHNN and CDR2 as SYGVQD (reference sequence). The DNA of the CDR3 is TGCGCCAGCAGTGAAGCCCAGGTGCCCGAGCAGTACTTC. Translating it yields CASSEAQVPEQYF.

The chain carries TRBV27 and TRBJ2-1; 8 bases align to TRBD2. The germline gives CDR1 MNHEY, CDR2 SMNVEV (reference sequence). The length of the CDR3 is 18 residues. J gave up 6 bases and V 5 bases, and 18 bases lay outside the gene matches. CDR3 loop: CASSPYMAGRAMVNEQFF. The CDR3 nucleotides are TGTGCCAGCAGTCCCTACATGGCCGGGAGGGCCATGGTCAATGAGCAGTTCTTC.